This is a list of T cell receptor beta chains from one sample in a study of T-cell reconstitution after alpha-beta-depleted transplantation in children. TCRdb reprocessed the PCR reads with MiXCR, giving one entry per CDR3 protein. The data contain 500,000 or so distinct CDR3 sequences, about 31% of them singletons. The sequencing here drew on PBMCs from the stem cell graft donor, taken from the stem cell graft. Source of these receptors: a human donor who donated a stem cell graft to a child with aplastic anemia. Both conserved end residues are part of each CDR3. The D gene is left open where the match is weak. Some rows mark clone size as missing; the rest say once, few, many or name a class of expanded clone.

v_gene: TRBV18; d_gene: TRBD1; j_gene: TRBJ1-5; abundance: .; CDR3aa: CASSGTGHSNQPQHF; CDR3nt: TGTGCCAGCTCAGGGACAGGACATAGCAATCAGCCCCAGCATTTT
v_gene: TRBV29-1; d_gene: TRBD2; j_gene: TRBJ2-3; abundance: .; CDR3aa: CSGLGLAGGRGDTQYF; CDR3nt: TGCAGCGGCCTTGGACTAGCGGGAGGGCGAGGAGATACGCAGTATTTT
v_gene: TRBV5-5; d_gene: TRBD1; j_gene: TRBJ1-1; abundance: .; CDR3aa: CASTQTGRTEAFF; CDR3nt: TGTGCCAGCACCCAGACAGGGAGGACTGAAGCTTTCTTT
v_gene: TRBV9; d_gene: TRBD1; j_gene: TRBJ1-2; abundance: .; CDR3aa: CASSNDRGFNYGYTF; CDR3nt: TGTGCCAGCAGCAACGACAGGGGCTTTAACTATGGCTACACCTTC
v_gene: TRBV6-1; d_gene: TRBD1; j_gene: TRBJ2-2; abundance: few; CDR3aa: CASRNPTQGAIIPGELFF; CDR3nt: TGTGCCAGCAGGAACCCAACACAGGGGGCAATTATTCCCGGGGAGCTGTTTTTT
v_gene: TRBV5-6; d_gene: TRBD2; j_gene: TRBJ2-1; abundance: .; CDR3aa: CASSLPTSGPYNEQFF; CDR3nt: TGTGCCAGCAGCTTGCCCACTAGCGGGCCATACAATGAGCAGTTCTTC
v_gene: TRBV24-1; d_gene: TRBD2; j_gene: TRBJ2-1; abundance: few; CDR3aa: CATSDLGLAGGYNNEQFF; CDR3nt: TGTGCCACCAGTGACCTAGGACTAGCGGGAGGGTACAACAATGAGCAGTTCTTC
v_gene: TRBV7-2; d_gene: .; j_gene: TRBJ1-4; abundance: .; CDR3aa: CASSFGRQLTNEKLFF; CDR3nt: TGTGCCAGCAGCTTTGGGCGCCAGCTGACTAATGAAAAACTGTTTTTT
v_gene: TRBV12-3/TRBV12-4; d_gene: .; j_gene: TRBJ1-6; abundance: .; CDR3aa: CASSRDRYSPLHF; CDR3nt: TGTGCCAGCAGCCGGGACCGCTATTCACCCCTCCACTTT
v_gene: TRBV5-1; d_gene: .; j_gene: TRBJ2-1; abundance: .; CDR3aa: CASSWTGSGNNEQFF; CDR3nt: TGCGCCAGCTCATGGACGGGGTCAGGAAACAATGAGCAGTTCTTC
v_gene: TRBV20-1; d_gene: .; j_gene: TRBJ1-1; abundance: .; CDR3aa: CSASGAEFHTEAFF; CDR3nt: TGCAGTGCATCCGGGGCAGAATTTCACACTGAAGCTTTCTTT
v_gene: TRBV5-1; d_gene: TRBD1; j_gene: TRBJ2-3; abundance: .; CDR3aa: CASSPTNRGPKRDTQYF; CDR3nt: TGCGCCAGCAGCCCGACGAACAGGGGTCCCAAGAGGGATACGCAGTATTTT
v_gene: TRBV6-2/TRBV6-3; d_gene: .; j_gene: TRBJ2-1; abundance: few; CDR3aa: CASSEMRSYNEQFF; CDR3nt: TGTGCCAGCAGTGAGATGAGATCCTACAATGAGCAGTTCTTC
v_gene: TRBV7-6; d_gene: .; j_gene: TRBJ2-2; abundance: .; CDR3aa: CASSLRPAASNTGELFF; CDR3nt: TGTGCCAGCAGCTTAAGGCCCGCTGCTTCGAACACCGGGGAGCTGTTTTTT
v_gene: TRBV29-1; d_gene: TRBD1; j_gene: TRBJ2-1; abundance: .; CDR3aa: CSVEVWGQLYNEQFF; CDR3nt: TGCAGCGTTGAAGTATGGGGACAGCTCTACAATGAGCAGTTCTTC
v_gene: TRBV5-4; d_gene: .; j_gene: TRBJ2-6; abundance: .; CDR3aa: CASSWDSGANVLTF; CDR3nt: TGTGCCAGCAGCTGGGACTCGGGGGCCAACGTCCTGACTTTC